The next 2 T cell receptor beta chains were all read from a single sample in a study of vaccination and CD4 T cells after COVID-19. Cultured CD4+ T cells had their DNA profiled by the Oncomine TCR Beta short-read assay. TCRdb reanalysed the PCR reads using MiXCR and keeps one entry per CDR3 protein. The sample has around 22,000 distinct CDR3 sequences; about 33% are singletons. The treatment is: approximately 11-day PBMC culture with coronavirus spike peptide pools or control peptides (ViraFEST assay). No antigen has been identified for these receptors. What was sequenced was cultured CD4+ T cells from blood. The receptors were sampled from a human donor with COVID-19.

The gene calls are TRBV6-5 and TRBJ2-2, with 12 bases aligning to TRBD2. The junction had 11 bases not matched to a gene; V was cut back by 6 bases and J by 6 bases. Germline CDR1 and CDR2: MNHEY and SVGAGI. The CDR3 extends over 17 amino acids. The CDR3 here is CASRYPSGGAGAGELFF. In DNA form, the CDR3 reads TGTGCCAGCAGATACCCTAGCGGGGGGGCCGGCGCCGGGGAGCTGTTTTTT.

The chain uses TRBV7-8 and TRBJ2-2, with 7 bases fitting TRBD2. Germline CDR1 and CDR2: SGHVS and FQNEAQ. The CDR3 is 15 residues long. V dropped 1 base and J dropped 6; count of bases not matched to a gene: 5. CDR3 sequence (DNA): TGTGCCAGCAGCTTAGTGGGGGGGAGGCCCGGGGAGCTGTTTTTT. Translating gives CASSLVGGRPGELFF.